A single TCR beta chain is shown here with its context. What it binds is not known. Methotrexate plus calcineurin inhibitor accompanied controls' myeloablative marrow transplants; sampling was 1 year later. The sample belongs to a study of T cells after posttransplantation cyclophosphamide. Findings and limits, study-wide: TRB clonality was highly associated with recipient CMV seropositivity and reactivation.

Profiling relied on immunoSEQ multiplex PCR, and the TCRdb table lists in-frame clones only, not all of them. The profile covers around 23,000 clones, with approximately 86% appearing a single time and about 2% taken by the ten largest. CDR3 length: 16 residues. Unmatched junction bases numbered 11, after V lost 8 bases and J lost 4 bases. The germline V gene has CDR1 MNHEY and CDR2 SMNVEV (reference sequence). This specimen consisted of PBMCs, obtained about 360 days after allogeneic stem cell transplant with calcineurin inhibitor and methotrexate. The chain employs TRBV27 and TRBJ2-3, with TRBD2 matching over 11 bases. The sequence came from a female patient aged 30 to 45 who received an allogeneic stem cell transplant from an unrelated donor, was CMV-positive, and had acute and chronic GVHD. Some T cells may be the graft donor's. DNA for the CDR3: TGTGCCAGCGGGAAACCGCTAGCGGGAGGTCCAGATACGCAGTATTTT. As protein: CASGKPLAGGPDTQYF.